The next 21 T cell receptor beta chains were all read from a single sample in a study of cytomegalovirus exposure and HLA in healthy donors. 60 Vbeta and 13 Jbeta primers were used in PCR. Sequencing was performed with immunoSEQ multiplex PCR; in TCRdb, only in-frame clones are kept and a portion is missing. The table shows some 150,000 clones, with 60% to 80% occurring only once. The specimen sequenced was PBMCs. These receptors all stem from a man aged 60-69 years in good health and CMV-seronegative.

This clone was detected only once. V and J are TRBV4-2 and TRBJ2-1, with 13 bases matching TRBD2. The V gene end was trimmed by 0 bases and the J gene end by 4 bases; junction bases not matched to a gene: 3. Looked up from germline, CDR1 is LGHNA and CDR2 is YNFKEQ. The CDR3 runs to 17 residues. Here the CDR3 reads CASSQDELAGGYNEQFF. The DNA of the CDR3 is TGTGCCAGCAGCCAAGACGAACTAGCGGGGGGGTACAATGAGCAGTTCTTC.

J is TRBJ1-1 and V is TRBV20-1, with D tentatively TRBD1 (6 bases). The CDR3 contains 11 residues. Germline values: CDR1 DFQATT, CDR2 SNEGSKA (reference sequence). Trimming took off 4 bases at V and 11 bases at J, with 14 bases between the two ends. The CDR3 nucleotides are TGCAGTGCTAAATCCGGGACAATTGCTTTCTTT. Protein: CSAKSGTIAFF.

Comment on this clone: One end of the junction varies from germline; a read error may be responsible. Here the CDR3 DNA reads TGTTCCAGCAGCTCATTTGGACAGGGACCATACGAGCAGTACTTC. It codes for CSSSSFGQGPYEQYF. The chain uses TRBV7-9 and TRBJ2-7; TRBD1 agrees at 8 bases. Per germline, CDR1 SEHNR and CDR2 FQNEAQ (reference sequence). CDR3 length: 15 residues.

This clone was seen a few times. V gene TRBV28 combines with J gene TRBJ1-2; 8 bases agree with TRBD1. V lost 6 bases, J lost 4 bases, and 10 bases stayed unmatched. The CDR3 covers 15 residues. The germline V gene encodes CDR1 MDHEN and CDR2 SYDVKM. The CDR3 bases are TGTGCCAGCAGGACTTGGACAGGGTCTTTCTATGGCTACACCTTC. It encodes CASRTWTGSFYGYTF.

V and J are TRBV4-1 and TRBJ2-2, with TRBD1 matching over 12 bases. The CDR3 extends over 20 amino acids. Germline CDR1 and CDR2: MGHRA and YSYEKL. After removal of 1 base from V and 5 bases from J, the junction contained 14 bases not matched to a gene. DNA of the CDR3: TGCGCCAGCAGCCAAGGACCGGGACAGGGGGCCGGGAAAAAGACCGGGGAGCTGTTTTTT. Encoded protein: CASSQGPGQGAGKKTGELFF.

The table lists this clone with a count of one. The V gene is TRBV7-3, the J gene TRBJ2-3, with 11 nucleotides matching TRBD1. Germline V lookup: CDR1 SGHTA, CDR2 FQGTGA. V was pared by 5 bases and J by 5 bases, with 3 bases of the junction left unmatched. The CDR3 length is 14 residues. The CDR3 region is CASSPGQGVDTQYF. CDR3 coding DNA: TGTGCCAGCAGCCCGGGACAGGGGGTAGATACGCAGTATTTT. Based on the CDR3 plus reference TRBV7-3 and TRBJ2-3, the full variable domain is GAGVSQTPSNKVTEKGKYVELRCDPISGHTALYWYRQSLGQGPEFLIYFQGTGAADDSGLPNDRFFAVRPEGSVSTLKIQRTERGDSAVYLCASSPGQGVDTQYFGPGTRLTVL.

The CDR3 region has the DNA TGTGCCTCACCCCCCCGGACAGGGGAGAACTATGGCTACACCTTC. It yields the protein CASPPRTGENYGYTF. The chain links TRBV30 to TRBJ1-2; 9 bases agree with TRBD1. This CDR3 spans 15 amino acids. V was clipped by 7 bases and J by 2 bases; unmatched bases: 11. The germline gives CDR1 GTSNPN, CDR2 SVGIG (reference sequence).

This chain links TRBV5-1 with TRBJ1-2; TRBD1 might be the D (5 bases). The CDR3 consists of 12 residues. The germline CDR1 and CDR2 sequences are SGHRS and YFSETQ. The V end lost 3 bases, the J end lost 4 bases, and 7 bases lay between the germline ends. The DNA for the CDR3 is TGCGCCAGCAGCTCAGACAGCTATGGCTACACCTTC. Encoded protein: CASSSDSYGYTF.

This chain uses TRBV10-1 with TRBJ2-2; possible D gene TRBD1, 6 bases. The V and J ends lost 5 bases and 1 base respectively, with 8 bases between them. Looked up from germline, CDR1 is WNHNN and CDR2 is SYGVQD (reference sequence). This CDR3 contains 14 residues. As DNA, the CDR3 is TGCGCCAGCAGTAGACAGGTGAACACCGGGGAGCTGTTTTTT. Protein: CASSRQVNTGELFF.

The genes are TRBV20-1 and TRBJ2-1, with unresolved D. The CDR3 has 11 amino acids. Germline V gives CDR1 DFQATT, CDR2 SNEGSKA (reference sequence). V was cut by 2 bases and J by 7 bases, with 6 bases left in between. In DNA, the CDR3 is TGCAGTGCTAGAATCCGGAATGAGCAGTTCTTC. As protein: CSARIRNEQFF.

V and J are TRBV6-5 and TRBJ2-7, with 8 bases fitting TRBD2. Looked up from germline, CDR1 is MNHEY and CDR2 is SVGAGI. The CDR3 contains 14 residues. V lost 0 bases to trimming and J lost 4 bases; unmatched junction nucleotides: 2. Here the CDR3 reads CASSYSGLGYEQYF. CDR3 DNA: TGTGCCAGCAGTTACTCGGGACTAGGTTACGAGCAGTACTTC.

This clone was recorded a few times. Relative to the germline gene, one junction end is altered; a read error may explain this. The chain links TRBV7-9 to TRBJ2-7; 11 positions agree with TRBD2. In germline, CDR1 is SEHNR, CDR2 FQNEAQ (reference sequence). The CDR3 runs to 16 residues. The CDR3 DNA reads TGTTCCAGCAGCTTAGCGGGAGGGCCGGAAAACTACGAGCAGTACTTC. Amino acids: CSSSLAGGPENYEQYF.

The chain recombines TRBV7-2 with TRBJ2-7, with D maybe TRBD2 (6 bases). This CDR3 spans 15 amino acids. In germline, CDR1 is SGHTA, CDR2 FQGNSA. Trimming removed 1 base from V and 3 bases from J, with 13 bases in between. The CDR3, as DNA: TGTGCCAGCAGCTTAGATACGCGGGGTGTCTACGAGCAGTACTTC. The encoded protein is CASSLDTRGVYEQYF.

The chain carries TRBV7-9 and TRBJ1-2; D is unclear. Germline CDR1 SEHNR, CDR2 FQNEAQ (reference sequence). The CDR3 has 14 amino acids. Trimming left V 1 base short and J 4 bases short, with 10 bases between. The CDR3 nucleotides are TGTGCCAGCAGCTTAGGGCGCCGGGGCTATGGCTACACCTTC. This sequence encodes CASSLGRRGYGYTF.

The chain is built from TRBV28 and TRBJ2-5; D may be TRBD2 (6 bases). There are 12 residues in the CDR3. CDR1 and CDR2 from the germline V gene are MDHEN and SYDVKM. Trimming cost V 4 bases and J 5 bases, with 8 bases left between them. As DNA, the CDR3 is TGTGCCAGCAGTTCTCTAGCGGAGACCCAGTACTTC. Translated, it gives CASSSLAETQYF.

This clone appeared a few times. J is TRBJ2-7 and V is TRBV7-2, with 8 nucleotides matching TRBD2. Germline lookup yields CDR1 SGHTA and CDR2 FQGNSA. The CDR3 sequence is 15 residues long. J lost 0 bases, V lost 0 bases, and 1 base had no gene match. The CDR3, as DNA: TGTGCCAGCAGCTTAGCGACTAGCGCCTCCTACGAGCAGTACTTC. Protein sequence: CASSLATSASYEQYF. Using reference TRBV7-2 and TRBJ2-7 for the parts outside the CDR3, the full variable domain is GAGVSQSPSNKVTEKGKDVELRCDPISGHTALYWYRQSLGQGLEFLIYFQGNSAPDKSGLPSDRFSAERTGGSVSTLTIQRTQQEDSAVYLCASSLATSASYEQYFGPGTRLTVT.

V usage is TRBV19 and J usage is TRBJ2-1; 7 bases map to TRBD2. CDR1 is LNHDA, CDR2 SQIVND, per germline (reference sequence). J was trimmed by 6 bases and V by 6 bases; bases with no gene match: 8. This CDR3 is 14 amino acids long. The CDR3 nucleotides read TGTGCCAGTAGGTGGAGCGGGAAGGGCAATGAGCAGTTCTTC. The encoded protein is CASRWSGKGNEQFF. Looking up the rest from reference TRBV19 and TRBJ2-1 gives the full variable domain: DGGITQSPKYLFRKEGQNVTLSCEQNLNHDAMYWYRQDPGQGLRLIYYSQIVNDFQKGDIAEGYSVSREKKESFPLTVTSAQKNPTAFYLCASRWSGKGNEQFFGPGTRLTVL.

The table lists this clone with a few counts. The J gene is TRBJ2-5, the V gene TRBV7-6; TRBD1 agrees at 7 bases. Germline-derived CDR1 and CDR2 are SGHVS and FNYEAQ. This CDR3 has 14 residues. V was pared by 6 bases and J by 3 bases, with 7 bases of the junction left unmatched. The chain's CDR3 is CASSRGTAKETQYF. CDR3 bases: TGTGCCAGCAGTCGAGGGACAGCAAAAGAGACCCAGTACTTC.

This chain uses TRBV6-1 with TRBJ1-5; 11 bases are a match to TRBD1. This CDR3 region has 17 residues. Germline CDR1 reads MNHNS; CDR2 reads SASEGT. V shed 3 bases, J shed 5 bases, and the junction held 9 bases outside the gene matches. CDR3 sequence: CASSEEEDRGPHQPQHF. In DNA, the CDR3 is TGTGCCAGCAGTGAGGAGGAGGACAGGGGGCCCCATCAGCCCCAGCATTTT.

The chain links TRBV4-3 to TRBJ2-5; 10 bases match TRBD1. Germline V gene lookup returns CDR1 LGHNA and CDR2 YSLEER. The V gene end was trimmed by 0 bases and the J gene end by 6 bases; junction bases not matched to a gene: 10. The CDR3 contains 17 residues. CDR3 loop: CASSQDPPGQGVQTQYF. The CDR3 DNA follows: TGCGCCAGCAGCCAAGATCCACCCGGACAGGGGGTTCAGACCCAGTACTTC.

A few counts support this clone. J is TRBJ2-5 and V is TRBV18; tentatively, D is TRBD1 (6 bases). Germline V gene data show CDR1 as KGHSH and CDR2 as LQKENI. The CDR3 extends over 14 amino acids. With 6 bases removed from V and 4 bases from J, the gap between germline ends came to 15 bases. The CDR3 DNA reads as TGTGCCAGCTCCCCGCAGGGGAATAGAGAGACCCAGTACTTC. It is translated as CASSPQGNRETQYF.